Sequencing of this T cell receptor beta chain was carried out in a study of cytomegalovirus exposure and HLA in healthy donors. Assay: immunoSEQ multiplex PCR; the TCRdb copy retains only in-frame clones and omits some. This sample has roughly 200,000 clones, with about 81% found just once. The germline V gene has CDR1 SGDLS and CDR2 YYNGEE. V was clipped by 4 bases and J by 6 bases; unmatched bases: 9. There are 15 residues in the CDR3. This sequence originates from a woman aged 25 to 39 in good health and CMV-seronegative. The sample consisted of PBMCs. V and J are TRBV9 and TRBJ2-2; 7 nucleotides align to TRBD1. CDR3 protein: CASSPKGASAGELFF. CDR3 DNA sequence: TGTGCCAGCAGCCCTAAGGGGGCGAGTGCCGGGGAGCTGTTTTTT. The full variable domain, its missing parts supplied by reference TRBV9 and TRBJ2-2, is DSGVTQTPKHLITATGQRVTLRCSPRSGDLSVYWYQQSLDQGLQFLIQYYNGEERAKGNILERFSAQQFPDLHSELNLSSLELGDSALYFCASSPKGASAGELFFGEGSRLTVL.